Following are 24 T cell receptor beta chains from one sample sequenced in a study of shared clonotypes between healthy human individuals. Only CD45RO-negative cells positively selected for CCR7 counted as naive CD8 cells, so terminally differentiated effector memory CD45RA+ cells were excluded. Clones were sequenced by immunoSEQ multiplex PCR, and TCRdb holds only the in-frame ones, with some missing. This sample has hundreds of thousands of clones, with 96% found just once. Sequenced material: naive CD8+ T cells sorted from blood. The receptors originated from a man aged 25 to 40 in good health.

V is TRBV28 and J is TRBJ2-1; TRBD2 matches 11 bases. Germline CDR1 MDHEN, CDR2 SYDVKM. V was pared by 3 bases and J by 8 bases, with 12 bases of the junction left unmatched. The length of the CDR3 is 17 residues. The CDR3 DNA is TGTGCCAGCAGTTTCCCGATAGCGGGAGGGCCAATGGATGAGCAGTTCTTC. Residues: CASSFPIAGGPMDEQFF. Supplemented by reference TRBV28 and TRBJ2-1, the full variable domain reads DVKVTQSSRYLVKRTGEKVFLECVQDMDHENMFWYRQDPGLGLRLIYFSYDVKMKEKGDIPEGYSVSREKKERFSLILESASTNQTSMYLCASSFPIAGGPMDEQFFGPGTRLTVL.

J is TRBJ2-7 and V is TRBV7-2, with a tentative D call TRBD1 (5 bases). The CDR3 contains 14 residues. Germline loops: CDR1 SGHTA, CDR2 FQGNSA. Trimming pared 5 bases from V and 2 bases from J, leaving 13 bases between. This CDR3 is CASSPLGPTYEQYF. DNA of the CDR3: TGTGCCAGCAGCCCCCTGGGGCCCACCTACGAGCAGTACTTC.

The chain recombines TRBV27 with TRBJ2-5; D gene ambiguous. Germline V CDR1 and CDR2: MNHEY, SMNVEV (reference sequence). This CDR3 contains 14 residues. V was cut by 4 bases and J by 5 bases, with 14 bases left in between. The CDR3 sequence is CASSSQSMWETQYF. CDR3 nucleotide sequence: TGTGCCAGCAGTTCCCAGTCAATGTGGGAGACCCAGTACTTC.

The chain combines TRBV7-9 with TRBJ2-3; tentative D call: TRBD2 (6 bases). From germline, CDR1 is SEHNR and CDR2 FQNEAQ (reference sequence). Trimming stripped 2 bases from V and 4 bases from J, with 13 bases between. CDR3 length: 15 residues. The DNA for the CDR3 is TGTGCCAGCAGCTTATTGACGGGAGTTGCAGATACGCAGTATTTT. Translated: CASSLLTGVADTQYF.

The rearrangement joins TRBV7-6 to TRBJ2-7; D is perhaps TRBD1 (5 bases). From germline, CDR1 is SGHVS and CDR2 FNYEAQ. Trimming shortened V by 5 bases and J by 5 bases, and 19 bases separated the two germline ends. The CDR3 has 15 residues. DNA of the CDR3: TGTGCCAGCAGCCTACCAGGGAACCCGAGCGACGAGCAGTACTTC. Translating it yields CASSLPGNPSDEQYF.

This chain joins TRBV6-1 and TRBJ2-7; a weak D match, TRBD2 (5 bases). In germline, CDR1 is MNHNS, CDR2 SASEGT. The ends were cut back, 3 bases at V and 2 bases at J, with 11 bases in the middle. The CDR3 runs to 14 residues. The CDR3 DNA follows: TGTGCCAGCAGTGATGGAGGTCGGGCCTACGAGCAGTACTTC. It codes for CASSDGGRAYEQYF.

This chain uses TRBV21-1 with TRBJ1-5. TRBV21-1 is deemed a pseudogene. The CDR3 is made up of 15 amino acids. In DNA, the CDR3 is TGTGCCAGCAGCAACGTACAGCGGGCCGGTCAGCCCCAGCATTTT. This gives the protein CASSNVQRAGQPQHF.

The rearrangement links TRBV4-2 to TRBJ2-7; D is perhaps TRBD1 (6 bases). CDR3 length: 16 residues. Trimming removed 3 bases at V and 5 bases at J, with 20 bases between. The V gene's germline CDR1 is LGHNA and CDR2 YNFKEQ. DNA for the CDR3: TGTGCCAGCAGCCAGCAGAAAGGGGGATCCCTCCACGAGCAGTACTTC. Amino acid sequence: CASSQQKGGSLHEQYF.

The chain employs TRBV19 and TRBJ2-1, with 11 positions matching TRBD1. The length of the CDR3 is 13 residues. V lost 10 bases, J lost 7 bases, and 6 bases stayed unmatched. Germline CDR1 and CDR2: LNHDA and SQIVND (reference sequence). CDR3 in DNA: TGTGCCATCGGGACAGGGGGTCTGAATGAGCAGTTCTTC. Translating it yields CAIGTGGLNEQFF.

The DNA for the CDR3 is TGCGCCAGCAGCTTGGACAGGCTCTATGGCTACACCTTC. Amino acid sequence: CASSLDRLYGYTF. The rearrangement links TRBV5-1 to TRBJ1-2, with D tentatively TRBD1 (5 bases). The germline V and J ends were trimmed by 0 bases and 4 bases, with 7 bases remaining between them. The CDR3 runs 13 residues. Germline values: CDR1 SGHRS, CDR2 YFSETQ.

With respect to this clone: The junction shows a germline mismatch at one end, possibly a read error. The rearrangement uses TRBV7-8 and TRBJ1-5, with D tentatively TRBD1 (6 bases). There are 15 residues in the CDR3. Germline loops: CDR1 SGHVS, CDR2 FQNEAQ. Written as DNA, the CDR3 is TGTGCCAGCAGCTCTAACAGGGTTGGCAATCAGCTCCAGCATTTT. Its protein product is CASSSNRVGNQLQHF.

V is TRBV4-3 and J is TRBJ2-1; the D call may be TRBD1 or TRBD2 (5 bases each). V was cut by 4 bases and J by 0 bases, with 13 bases left in between. Germline-derived CDR1 and CDR2 are LGHNA and YSLEER. The CDR3 contains 16 residues. CDR3 DNA: TGCGCCAGCAGCCCCACGCCAGGGAGCTCCTACAATGAGCAGTTCTTC. Protein product: CASSPTPGSSYNEQFF.

This rearrangement joins TRBV7-9 to TRBJ2-2, with D perhaps TRBD1 or TRBD2 (5 bases each). Germline V gene data show CDR1 as SEHNR and CDR2 as FQNEAQ (reference sequence). The CDR3 has 16 residues. V was trimmed by 1 base and J by 0 bases, leaving 9 bases between them. The CDR3 DNA reads as TGTGCCAGCAGCTTAGTAGGGACCGCGAACACCGGGGAGCTGTTTTTT. Protein: CASSLVGTANTGELFF.

V gene TRBV27 combines with J gene TRBJ2-1; D unclear. CDR1 and CDR2 from the germline V gene are MNHEY and SMNVEV (reference sequence). Trimming took off 9 bases at V and 5 bases at J, with 14 bases between the two ends. This CDR3 has 13 residues. The CDR3 DNA follows: TGTGCCAGTAGAAAAAGACCGGACAATGAGCAGTTCTTC. This sequence encodes CASRKRPDNEQFF.

This rearrangement joins TRBV20-1 to TRBJ2-5, with D possibly called TRBD1 or TRBD2 (5 bases each). The CDR3 covers 11 residues. V gave up 7 bases and J gave up 3 bases, with 9 bases separating them. Germline values: CDR1 DFQATT, CDR2 SNEGSKA (reference sequence). In DNA, the CDR3 is TGCAGTGTTCAGGGAGAAGAGACCCAGTACTTC. Translation: CSVQGEETQYF.

The chain uses TRBV11-3 and TRBJ2-3; unclear D gene. V was pared by 7 bases and J by 6 bases, with 20 bases between. The CDR3 has 15 residues. Looked up from germline, CDR1 is SGHNT and CDR2 is YENEEA. CDR3 sequence: CASKRWSRIDDTQYF. In DNA form, the CDR3 reads TGTGCCAGCAAACGGTGGTCCCGCATTGATGATACGCAGTATTTT. Supplemented by reference TRBV11-3 and TRBJ2-3, the full variable domain reads EAGVVQSPRYKIIEKKQPVAFWCNPISGHNTLYWYLQNLGQGPELLIRYENEEAVDDSQLPKDRFSAERLKGVDSTLKIQPAELGDSAVYLCASKRWSRIDDTQYFGPGTRLTVL.

CDR3 DNA sequence: TGTGCCAGCAGCATTGCCACTAGCGGGACCAGACGGAATGAGCAGTTCTTC. Protein sequence: CASSIATSGTRRNEQFF. V is TRBV5-4 and J is TRBJ2-1, with TRBD2 matching over 10 bases. Germline V CDR1 and CDR2: SGHNT, YYREEE (reference sequence). The V segment lost 4 bases and the J segment 7 bases; nucleotides outside the gene matches: 14. This CDR3 is 17 amino acids long.

V and J are TRBV25-1 and TRBJ2-1; 7 bases align to TRBD2. Germline CDR1 MGHDK, CDR2 SYGVNS. V gave up 8 bases and J gave up 5 bases; unmatched junction bases: 12. The CDR3 spans 15 residues. The CDR3 region is CASSPLRGINNEQFF. The CDR3 region has the DNA TGTGCCAGCTCTCCCCTGCGGGGGATAAACAATGAGCAGTTCTTC.

V is TRBV4-1 and J is TRBJ2-1; TRBD2 agrees at 11 bases. The CDR3 is 16 residues long. Germline V CDR1 and CDR2: MGHRA, YSYEKL. J was trimmed by 8 bases and V by 5 bases; bases with no gene match: 11. CDR3 in amino acids: CASSTSLAGDWDEQFF. As DNA, the CDR3 is TGCGCCAGCAGCACCTCACTAGCGGGAGACTGGGATGAGCAGTTCTTC.

V usage is TRBV28 and J usage is TRBJ2-3; D possibly corresponds to TRBD2 (5 bases). Between the trimmed V and J ends, which lost 5 bases and 1 base, there was a span of 16 bases. This CDR3 contains 16 residues. Germline V gene sequence: CDR1 MDHEN, CDR2 SYDVKM. CDR3 protein: CASSLRLFPRTDTQYF. The CDR3 bases are TGTGCCAGCAGTCTTCGACTATTCCCCCGCACAGATACGCAGTATTTT.

The chain combines TRBV28 with TRBJ1-5; the D is unclear. CDR3 length: 14 amino acids. Trimming removed 7 bases from V and 3 bases from J, with 13 bases in between. Germline V gene sequence: CDR1 MDHEN, CDR2 SYDVKM. The CDR3 sequence is CASTPSGYNQPQHF. As DNA, the CDR3 is TGTGCCAGCACCCCATCAGGCTACAATCAGCCCCAGCATTTT.

J is TRBJ1-4 and V is TRBV4-3; D not resolved. The length of the CDR3 is 15 residues. V was pared by 0 bases and J by 3 bases, with 8 bases between. From germline, CDR1 is LGHNA and CDR2 YSLEER. The CDR3 region is CASSQELAPNEKLFF. CDR3 coding DNA: TGCGCCAGCAGCCAAGAATTAGCACCTAATGAAAAACTGTTTTTT.

The chain joins TRBV7-2 to TRBJ2-7; 10 positions agree with TRBD1. Germline lookup yields CDR1 SGHTA and CDR2 FQGNSA. This CDR3 spans 14 amino acids. J gave up 7 bases and V 4 bases, and 7 bases lay outside the gene matches. The CDR3 DNA follows: TGTGCCAGCAGCTACGGGACAGGGGTATCGGAGCAGTACTTC. Translated, it gives CASSYGTGVSEQYF.

The chain joins TRBV10-2 to TRBJ2-7; D remains unclear. Trimming shortened V by 2 bases and J by 7 bases, and 6 bases separated the two germline ends. The CDR3 is 11 amino acids. Germline CDR1 reads WSHSY; CDR2 reads SAAADI. This CDR3 is CASSESPEQYF. CDR3 DNA sequence: TGCGCCAGCAGTGAGAGTCCGGAGCAGTACTTC.